Shown below are 25 T cell receptor beta chains from a single sample sequenced in a study of early T cells in non-severe SARS-CoV-2 infection. Each CDR3 protein is one row after TCRdb ran MiXCR on the 5' RACE reads. The table lists about 52,000 distinct CDR3 sequences, just over 8% of them singletons. The sequenced material came from whole blood. These TCRs come from an adult who was a healthcare worker with PCR-confirmed SARS-CoV-2 infection or an uninfected control (not recorded which).

This clonotype was counted at least ten times. The genes are TRBV11-2 and TRBJ2-7; D is perhaps TRBD1 (6 bases). The CDR3 spans 15 residues. The germline V and J ends were trimmed by 4 bases and 4 bases, with 17 bases remaining between them. Germline CDR1 is SGHAT and CDR2 is FQNNGV. The DNA for the CDR3 is TGTGCCAGCAGCTACCAGGGGACACTTAGTTACGAGCAGTACTTC. It codes for CASSYQGTLSYEQYF.

This clonotype was observed at least ten times. CDR3 residues: CSASAGGRETQYF. The CDR3 nucleotides are TGCAGTGCTAGCGCGGGGGGGCGCGAGACCCAGTACTTC. The chain uses TRBV20-1 and TRBJ2-5, with 9 bases identical to TRBD2. There are 13 residues in the CDR3. CDR1 DFQATT and CDR2 SNEGSKA come from the germline V gene (reference sequence). V shed 3 bases and J 5 bases; nucleotides not matched to a gene: 4.

The chain joins TRBV7-9 to TRBJ2-5, with D possibly TRBD1 on 5 matching bases. Trimming left V 3 bases short and J 4 bases short, with 12 bases between. This CDR3 region has 14 residues. CDR1 is SEHNR, CDR2 FQNEAQ, per germline (reference sequence). The chain's CDR3 is CASSLPGQGETQYF. CDR3 DNA sequence: TGTGCCAGCAGCTTGCCTGGGCAGGGAGAGACCCAGTACTTC.

This chain connects TRBV11-3 to TRBJ2-3, with TRBD2 matching 8 bases. V lost 2 bases and J lost 5; bases outside the gene matches: 6. Per the germline V gene, CDR1 is SGHNT and CDR2 is YENEEA. The CDR3 is 15 residues long. Here the CDR3 DNA reads TGTGCCAGCAGCTTACTAGCGGGCGGGGGAGATACGCAGTATTTT. This codes for CASSLLAGGGDTQYF.

This clonotype occurred many times. The chain uses TRBV28 and TRBJ2-7; D is ambiguous. Between the trimmed V and J ends, which lost 8 bases and 6 bases, there was a span of 5 bases. This CDR3 has 9 residues. The germline gives CDR1 MDHEN, CDR2 SYDVKM. The CDR3 region is CASRPEQYF. DNA of the CDR3: TGTGCCAGCCGCCCCGAGCAGTACTTC.

This clonotype was observed many times. The rearrangement links TRBV7-9 to TRBJ1-5, with 7 bases lining up with TRBD1. From germline, CDR1 is SEHNR and CDR2 FQNEAQ (reference sequence). This CDR3 has 15 amino acids. With V trimmed by 5 bases and J by 0 bases, 4 bases remained unmatched. The CDR3 loop is CASSPTGASNQPQHF. The CDR3 DNA reads as TGTGCCAGCAGCCCAACAGGGGCTAGCAATCAGCCCCAGCATTTT.

The rearrangement joins TRBV5-1 to TRBJ2-7; no firm D call. The length of the CDR3 is 11 residues. Trimming took 4 bases from V and 7 from J, leaving 9 bases between them. Germline V gene sequence: CDR1 SGHRS, CDR2 YFSETQ. CDR3 amino acids: CASSMMGEQYF. The CDR3, as DNA: TGCGCCAGCAGCATGATGGGGGAGCAGTACTTC. Full variable domain (remainder filled in from reference TRBV5-1 and TRBJ2-7): KAGVTQTPRYLIKTRGQQVTLSCSPISGHRSVSWYQQTPGQGLQFLFEYFSETQRNKGNFPGRFSGRQFSNSRSEMNVSTLELGDSALYLCASSMMGEQYFGPGTRLTVT.

This clonotype was recorded at least ten times. This chain uses TRBV19 with TRBJ1-2, with D tentatively TRBD1 (5 bases). CDR3 length: 14 amino acids. V was clipped by 1 base and J by 4 bases, with 10 bases between them. Per germline, CDR1 LNHDA and CDR2 SQIVND (reference sequence). CDR3 loop: CASSIGGTSYGYTF. CDR3 in DNA: TGTGCCAGTAGTATAGGGGGGACCTCCTATGGCTACACCTTC. Combining the CDR3 with reference TRBV19 and TRBJ1-2 gives the whole variable domain DGGITQSPKYLFRKEGQNVTLSCEQNLNHDAMYWYRQDPGQGLRLIYYSQIVNDFQKGDIAEGYSVSREKKESFPLTVTSAQKNPTAFYLCASSIGGTSYGYTFGSGTRLTVV.

This chain connects TRBV7-3 to TRBJ2-5; 10 nucleotides line up with TRBD2. The CDR3 contains 16 residues. The V and J ends lost 2 bases and 4 bases, in that order; junction bases with no gene match: 7. The germline V gene encodes CDR1 SGHTA and CDR2 FQGTGA. CDR3 bases: TGTGCCAGCAGCTTAGGCCTAGCGGGGGCTCTAGAGACCCAGTACTTC. It is translated as CASSLGLAGALETQYF.

The DNA for the CDR3 is TGTGCCAGCAGTTACTCTGAACATCAGCCCCAGCATTTT. Protein product: CASSYSEHQPQHF. The chain carries TRBV6-2 or TRBV6-3 and TRBJ1-5; D gene ambiguous. V lost 0 bases and J lost 5, with 5 bases in between. CDR3 length: 13 residues. Per germline, CDR1 MNHEY and CDR2 SVGEGT.

This clonotype was found many times. The CDR3 protein is CASSLLPGGRNEQFF. CDR3 nucleotides: TGTGCCAGCAGTTTACTCCCAGGGGGAAGGAATGAGCAGTTCTTC. This chain uses TRBV28 with TRBJ2-1; 7 nucleotides agree with TRBD1. CDR3 length equals 15 residues. Germline loops: CDR1 MDHEN, CDR2 SYDVKM. The V and J ends lost 2 bases and 7 bases, in that order; junction bases with no gene match: 8.

This clonotype was observed a handful of times. This sequence joins TRBV5-1 and TRBJ1-2; D not resolved. CDR1 SGHRS and CDR2 YFSETQ come from the germline V gene. This CDR3 region has 13 residues. Trimming cost V 5 bases and J 5 bases, with 13 bases left between them. The CDR3 DNA reads TGCGCCAGCAGTTCCGAGGGAAGATATGGCTACACCTTC. This codes for CASSSEGRYGYTF. The variable domain in full, completed from reference TRBV5-1 and TRBJ1-2, reads KAGVTQTPRYLIKTRGQQVTLSCSPISGHRSVSWYQQTPGQGLQFLFEYFSETQRNKGNFPGRFSGRQFSNSRSEMNVSTLELGDSALYLCASSSEGRYGYTFGSGTRLTVV.

The chain carries TRBV7-8 and TRBJ1-2, with 9 bases fitting TRBD1. J gave up 0 bases and V 0 bases, and 8 bases lay outside the gene matches. This CDR3 contains 18 residues. Looked up from germline, CDR1 is SGHVS and CDR2 is FQNEAQ. CDR3 amino acids: CASSLADRGSGPNYGYTF. The CDR3 region has the DNA TGTGCCAGCAGCTTAGCCGACAGGGGGTCAGGTCCTAACTATGGCTACACCTTC.

This clonotype occurred a few times. J is TRBJ1-6 and V is TRBV20-1; 10 bases line up with TRBD1. Per germline, CDR1 DFQATT and CDR2 SNEGSKA (reference sequence). With 7 bases clipped from V and 6 bases from J, the junction kept 9 bases outside the gene matches. CDR3 length equals 15 residues. The DNA for the CDR3 is TGCAGTGGCCTGACAGGGGGCGTTTTTAATTCACCCCTCCACTTT. Translation gives CSGLTGGVFNSPLHF.

The gene calls are TRBV6-2 or TRBV6-3 and TRBJ2-1; D is possibly TRBD1 (6 bases). V was shortened by 2 bases and J by 6 bases, with 14 bases between the two germline ends. The V gene's germline CDR1 is MNHEY and CDR2 SVGEGT. The CDR3 runs to 15 residues. The DNA of the CDR3 is TGTGCCAGCAGTTACGGGGGCCGGCCCCGCAATGAGCAGTTCTTC. Its translation: CASSYGGRPRNEQFF.

This clonotype has just a few counts. The V and J genes are TRBV6-6 and TRBJ1-2; TRBD1 matches at 7 bases. The V gene's germline CDR1 is MNHNY and CDR2 SVGAGI (reference sequence). J lost 3 bases, V lost 5 bases, and 9 bases had no gene match. This CDR3 comprises 15 residues. CDR3 residues: CASSRASTGDYGYTF. The DNA of the CDR3 is TGTGCCAGCAGTCGCGCTTCTACAGGGGACTATGGCTACACCTTC.

This clonotype was picked up many times. The J gene is TRBJ1-5, the V gene TRBV7-9; possible D gene TRBD1, 5 bases. The germline V gene encodes CDR1 SEHNR and CDR2 FQNEAQ (reference sequence). V was trimmed by 5 bases and J by 7 bases, leaving 15 bases between them. There are 14 residues in the CDR3. This CDR3 is CASSPASGGQPQHF. As DNA, the CDR3 is TGTGCCAGCAGCCCCGCCTCCGGGGGGCAGCCCCAGCATTTT.

This clonotype was found a few times. The chain employs TRBV28 and TRBJ1-3; D possibly corresponds to TRBD1 (6 bases). The V and J ends lost 5 bases and 4 bases respectively, with 15 bases between them. The CDR3 runs 15 residues. Germline lookup yields CDR1 MDHEN and CDR2 SYDVKM. The CDR3 coding sequence is TGTGCCAGCAGTCTTCTTCCAGGGGCGGGAAACACCATATATTTT. Encoded protein: CASSLLPGAGNTIYF.

This clonotype was recorded many times. J is TRBJ2-3 and V is TRBV7-3, with 9 positions matching TRBD2. The CDR3 runs to 15 residues. The V gene's germline CDR1 is SGHTA and CDR2 FQGTGA. J gave up 0 bases and V 5 bases, and 3 bases lay outside the gene matches. The CDR3 sequence: CASSRAGGSTDTQYF. CDR3 sequence (DNA): TGTGCCAGCAGCCGAGCGGGAGGTAGCACAGATACGCAGTATTTT.

The J gene is TRBJ2-5, the V gene TRBV20-1, with a tentative D call TRBD2 (5 bases). CDR3 length: 14 residues. The V gene lost 3 bases and the J gene lost 2 bases, with 13 bases spanning the gap. Germline CDR1 and CDR2: DFQATT and SNEGSKA (reference sequence). CDR3 region: CSASRVRGQETQYF. The CDR3 DNA reads TGCAGTGCTAGTCGTGTCCGGGGACAAGAGACCCAGTACTTC.

The J gene is TRBJ2-1, the V gene TRBV6-4; 7 nucleotides agree with TRBD1. The CDR3 sequence is 14 residues long. CDR1 is MRHNA and CDR2 is SNTAGT in the germline V gene. Trimming cost V 6 bases and J 4 bases; bases outside gene matches: 6. The CDR3 nucleotides are TGTGCCAGCAGCCGGGGACAGCAATACAATGAGCAGTTCTTC. It is translated as CASSRGQQYNEQFF.

This clonotype came up many times. J is TRBJ2-7 and V is TRBV19; D is ambiguous. The CDR3 spans 15 residues. Trimming shortened V by 1 base and J by 3 bases, and 13 bases separated the two germline ends. Germline CDR1 is LNHDA and CDR2 is SQIVND (reference sequence). The DNA of the CDR3 is TGTGCCAGTAGTATAGGGCGCCGAGGCAGCTACGAGCAGTACTTC. This sequence encodes CASSIGRRGSYEQYF. Looking up the rest from reference TRBV19 and TRBJ2-7 gives the full variable domain: DGGITQSPKYLFRKEGQNVTLSCEQNLNHDAMYWYRQDPGQGLRLIYYSQIVNDFQKGDIAEGYSVSREKKESFPLTVTSAQKNPTAFYLCASSIGRRGSYEQYFGPGTRLTVT.

J is TRBJ1-2 and V is TRBV5-1; no firm D call. CDR1 is SGHRS, CDR2 YFSETQ, per germline. The CDR3 runs 16 residues. The V end lost 1 base, the J end lost 0 bases, and 13 bases lay between the germline ends. In nucleotides, the CDR3 is TGCGCCAGCAGCTTGTCGGTGGCAGGCACTAACTATGGCTACACCTTC. Its translation is CASSLSVAGTNYGYTF.

This clonotype was recorded a few times. The chain employs TRBV6-2 or TRBV6-3 and TRBJ1-5; no firm D call. The length of the CDR3 is 12 residues. CDR1 is MNHEY, CDR2 SVGEGT, per germline. The V gene lost 4 bases and the J gene lost 6 bases, with 7 bases spanning the gap. The DNA for the CDR3 is TGTGCCAGCAGTTTCCGGCGTCAGCCCCAGCATTTT. Its protein is CASSFRRQPQHF.

This clonotype was counted a few times. The V call is TRBV7-6, the J call TRBJ1-1, with unresolved D. This CDR3 has 13 residues. The germline V gene encodes CDR1 SGHVS and CDR2 FNYEAQ. With 6 bases removed from V and 8 bases from J, the gap between germline ends came to 16 bases. The CDR3, as DNA: TGTGCCAGCAGTCAACGCCTGGGATTAGAAGCTTTCTTT. Amino acids: CASSQRLGLEAFF.